This T cell receptor beta chain appears in the sequencing data of a study of cytomegalovirus exposure and HLA in healthy donors. Study overall: Early released data comprised tens of millions of unique TCRs from HLA-typed donors. Study-wide points: The study listed some 160 cytomegalovirus-associated TCR beta chains. A later look showed TCR association rates differing by HLA locus, highest for DRB1 and lowest for HLA-C.

PCR was performed using 60 Vbeta and 13 Jbeta primers. TCRdb keeps only in-frame clones here, not all; method: immunoSEQ multiplex PCR. The sample includes over 80,000 clones, approximately 64% of them seen just once. The CDR3 length is 16 residues. Trimming took 7 bases from V and 5 from J; bases not matched to a gene: 16. CDR1 SQVTM and CDR2 ANQGSEA come from the germline V gene. To note about this clone: Its antigen is currently unknown.

The chain joins TRBV29-1 to TRBJ2-3; 9 positions match TRBD1. The sequenced material came from PBMCs. This TCR was sampled from a boy aged 5-17 years in good health and CMV-seropositive. CDR3 region: CSAAGTGTPLGDTQYF. In DNA, the CDR3 is TGCAGCGCCGCCGGGACAGGGACCCCGTTGGGAGATACGCAGTATTTT.